The sequence of this T cell receptor beta chain was determined in a study of T cell changes during pregnancy in multiple sclerosis. Assay: immunoSEQ multiplex PCR; the TCRdb copy retains only in-frame clones and omits some. The data show 35,000 to 40,000 clones, 92% seen once. The germline V and J ends were trimmed by 4 bases and 4 bases, with 19 bases remaining between them. The germline V gene has CDR1 SGHTA and CDR2 FQGNSA. The CDR3 is made up of 16 amino acids. The material was CD4+ T cells from peripheral blood mononuclear cells, obtained in the third trimester of pregnancy. This chain connects TRBV7-2 to TRBJ1-1, with D possibly matching TRBD1 (5 bases). This clonotype was sampled from a female donor with multiple sclerosis, enrolled in a pregnancy study. As DNA, the CDR3 is TGTGCCAGCAGCTCATCGGTTCTTGGGGCTGGCACTGAAGCTTTCTTT. The encoded protein is CASSSSVLGAGTEAFF.